Listed below are T cell receptor beta chains from one sample, sequenced in a study of cytotoxic CD8 clonotypes in ibrutinib-treated CLL. The protocol was immunoSEQ multiplex PCR, while the TCRdb copy is restricted to in-frame clones and leaves out a portion. The data show about 32,000 clones, 71% seen once. This sample comprised PBMCs, obtained at disease progression, from a patient treated with ibrutinib. These receptors were collected from a human donor with chronic lymphocytic leukemia. The CDR3 runs from the conserved cysteine through the conserved F or W. D genes are given only for firm matches. Some rows mark clone size as missing; the rest say once, few, many or name a class of expanded clone.

clone size	D gene	V gene	J gene	CDR3 DNA	CDR3 protein
.	.	TRBV19	TRBJ1-1	TGTGCCAGTAGTAGGGAAGCGTCTAGCACTGAAGCTTTCTTT	CASSREASSTEAFF
many	.	TRBV6-5	TRBJ2-2	TGTGCCAGCAGCACCGACCCAATACCGACCGGGGAGCTGTTTTTT	CASSTDPIPTGELFF
once	.	TRBV7-6	TRBJ2-5	TGTGCCAGCAGCGGGGACCGGGGGCCCGGGGTTAGGGCCCAGTACTTC	CASSGDRGPGVRAQYF
.	TRBD1	TRBV5-1	TRBJ1-2	TGCGCCAGCAACCCTCAGGGGGAGAACTATGGCTACACCTTC	CASNPQGENYGYTF
many	TRBD1	TRBV6-5	TRBJ1-2	TGTGCCAGCAACCCCGGGACAGCTAACTATGGCTACACCTTC	CASNPGTANYGYTF
.	TRBD1	TRBV28	TRBJ2-4	TGTGCCAGCAGTGGGGCCGGGACAGGATTCTATTCGAACATTCAGTACTTC	CASSGAGTGFYSNIQYF
.	.	TRBV5-1	TRBJ1-4	TGCGCCAGCAGCTTGGAAGGGGGGTACCCTAATGAAAAACTGTTTTTT	CASSLEGGYPNEKLFF
few	TRBD1	TRBV6-1	TRBJ2-1	TGTGCCAGCAGCGGACAGGGGTACTACAATGAGCAGTTCTTC	CASSGQGYYNEQFF
few	TRBD1	TRBV5-1	TRBJ1-1	TGCGCCAGCAGCCGTATGGACAGGGGGACTGAAGCTTTCTTT	CASSRMDRGTEAFF
few	.	TRBV7-9	TRBJ2-3	TGTGCCAGCAGCTTGATTCAGCGCACAGATACGCAGTATTTT	CASSLIQRTDTQYF
few	.	TRBV6-1	TRBJ1-2	TGTGCCAGCAGTGAAGCCCTGTGGGGAGGTGGCTACACCTTC	CASSEALWGGGYTF
.	.	TRBV4-1	TRBJ1-1	TGCGCCAGCAGCCAAGACCGTGGGCCCGCTTTCTTT	CASSQDRGPAFF
.	TRBD2	TRBV2	TRBJ2-1	TGTGCCAGCAGCTTCACGGCGGGGGGGCCTAATGAGCAGTTCTTC	CASSFTAGGPNEQFF
.	.	TRBV5-1	TRBJ2-3	TGCGCCAGCAGCTTGGTAAAGGGGTTTGGCACAGATACGCAGTATTTT	CASSLVKGFGTDTQYF
once	.	TRBV5-6	TRBJ2-3	TGTGCCAGCAGCCGTGGGGGGTTCGCAGATACGCAGTATTTT	CASSRGGFADTQYF